This T cell receptor (beta chain) was identified during a study of cytomegalovirus exposure and HLA in healthy donors. Whole-study results and caveats: Some TCR beta chains (about 170 of them) were listed as cytomegalovirus-associated. As confirmed in vitro, three CMV-associated chains were specific for CMV antigens.

Unmatched junction bases numbered 4, after V lost 5 bases and J lost 2 bases. From germline, CDR1 is LNHDA and CDR2 SQIVND (reference sequence). The CDR3 runs to 17 residues. Comment on this clone: Antigen unknown.

The PCR ran on 60 Vbeta and 13 Jbeta primers. In the authors' methods: Unique TCR beta chains totaled roughly 80 million in a later count, with roughly 10 million of them shared. Measured with immunoSEQ multiplex PCR; TCRdb has only the in-frame clones, and not every one. That table gives V, J and clone size, and the DNA gave D and trimming. The sample has just under 150,000 clones; roughly 80% are singletons. The chain combines TRBV19 with TRBJ2-6, with TRBD1 matching 12 bases. The sequence derives from a woman aged 25 to 39 in good health and CMV-seronegative. Sequenced input: PBMCs. The CDR3 protein is CASSFRDRGPGANVLTF. CDR3 DNA: TGTGCCAGTAGTTTTCGGGACAGGGGGCCTGGGGCCAACGTCCTGACTTTC. Supplemented by reference TRBV19 and TRBJ2-6, the full variable domain reads DGGITQSPKYLFRKEGQNVTLSCEQNLNHDAMYWYRQDPGQGLRLIYYSQIVNDFQKGDIAEGYSVSREKKESFPLTVTSAQKNPTAFYLCASSFRDRGPGANVLTFGAGSRLTVL.